A single sample gave rise to the 26 T cell receptor beta chains below, sequenced in a study of cytomegalovirus exposure and HLA in healthy donors. Using immunoSEQ multiplex PCR, the repertoire was profiled, and TCRdb retains in-frame clones only, with some absent. The sample includes approximately 180,000 clones, roughly 86% of them seen just once. Sequenced: PBMCs. Source of these receptors: a man in his late teens or twenties in good health and CMV-seropositive.

The chain joins TRBV14 to TRBJ2-7; TRBD2 agrees at 10 bases. The J segment lost 2 bases and the V segment lost 4 bases, leaving 5 bases of the junction unmatched. Germline V gives CDR1 SGHDN, CDR2 FVKESK. CDR3 length equals 15 residues. The CDR3 coding sequence is TGTGCCAGCAGCCGGGCGCTAGCGGGAGCCTACGAGCAGTACTTC. Its protein product is CASSRALAGAYEQYF.

CDR3 nucleotides: TGTGCCAGCAGCCAAAGCCGAACGGGAGGAGATGAGCAGTTCTTC. Residues: CASSQSRTGGDEQFF. The chain uses TRBV7-8 and TRBJ2-1, with 7 bases that match TRBD2. Germline assignment: CDR1 SGHVS and CDR2 FQNEAQ. The CDR3 has 15 residues. V lost 5 bases to trimming and J lost 8 bases; unmatched junction nucleotides: 12.

V is TRBV5-8 and J is TRBJ2-3; 8 positions agree with TRBD2. Germline V lookup: CDR1 SGHTS, CDR2 YDEGEE. The V gene end was trimmed by 3 bases and the J gene end by 2 bases; junction bases not matched to a gene: 2. The CDR3 contains 14 residues. CDR3 sequence: CASSSSGLTDTQYF. CDR3 in DNA: TGTGCCAGCAGCTCTAGCGGGCTCACAGATACGCAGTATTTT.

The rearrangement joins TRBV19 to TRBJ1-2, with D possibly being TRBD1 (5 bases). CDR1 and CDR2 (germline): LNHDA, SQIVND (reference sequence). V was cut by 6 bases and J by 0 bases, with 5 bases left in between. There are 12 residues in the CDR3. In DNA, the CDR3 is TGTGCCAGTAGGGGGCCTAACTATGGCTACACCTTC. Amino acids: CASRGPNYGYTF.

This clone has a single count. This chain joins TRBV18 and TRBJ2-7; 7 bases are a match to TRBD1. CDR3 length: 15 amino acids. Looked up from germline, CDR1 is KGHSH and CDR2 is LQKENI. Trimming cost V 2 bases and J 7 bases; bases outside gene matches: 11. The CDR3 bases are TGTGCCAGCTCACCAAGGAACAGGGGAGTGGGTGAGCAGTACTTC. Protein sequence: CASSPRNRGVGEQYF.

V gene TRBV6-1 combines with J gene TRBJ2-1, with D possibly TRBD1 on 6 matching bases. This CDR3 spans 15 amino acids. The germline gives CDR1 MNHNS, CDR2 SASEGT. The germline V and J ends were trimmed by 8 bases and 8 bases, with 22 bases remaining between them. DNA of the CDR3: TGTGCCAGCGGGATTGGGGGCAGGGGTTTATATGAGCAGTTCTTC. The encoded protein is CASGIGGRGLYEQFF.

This clone has a single count. V usage is TRBV7-2 and J usage is TRBJ1-4, with 7 bases identical to TRBD1. This CDR3 is built from 17 residues. Per the germline V gene, CDR1 is SGHTA and CDR2 is FQGNSA. V trimming: 5 bases; J trimming: 0 bases; junction bases outside the gene matches: 9. The CDR3 here is CASSPGTATATNEKLFF. CDR3 sequence (DNA): TGTGCCAGCAGCCCCGGGACAGCTACTGCAACTAATGAAAAACTGTTTTTT.

Only a few counts were recorded for this clone. This CDR3 reads CASSPEGRGNTF. CDR3 nucleotides: TGTGCCAGCAGCCCCGAGGGCAGGGGGAACACCTTC. V usage is TRBV7-9 and J usage is TRBJ1-2, with 7 bases lining up with TRBD1. Germline lookup yields CDR1 SEHNR and CDR2 FQNEAQ (reference sequence). Trimming took 5 bases from V and 12 from J; bases not matched to a gene: 9. The CDR3 is 12 residues long.

The chain joins TRBV7-9 to TRBJ2-1, with 12 bases aligning to TRBD2. V was clipped by 5 bases and J by 2 bases; unmatched bases: 4. The CDR3 has 16 residues. Germline V lookup: CDR1 SEHNR, CDR2 FQNEAQ (reference sequence). The CDR3 region is CASSTWTSGTYNEQFF. Here the CDR3 DNA reads TGTGCCAGCAGCACATGGACTAGCGGGACCTACAATGAGCAGTTCTTC.

The chain recombines TRBV15 with TRBJ2-2; maybe TRBD1 (6 bases). From germline, CDR1 is LNHNV and CDR2 YYDKDF (reference sequence). V was trimmed by 1 base and J by 0 bases, leaving 18 bases between them. This CDR3 has 19 amino acids. CDR3 loop: CATSRGLSGGLTNTGELFF. In DNA, the CDR3 is TGTGCCACCAGCAGAGGGCTTAGTGGGGGCCTAACGAACACCGGGGAGCTGTTTTTT.

This clone appeared once. The chain couples TRBV19 to TRBJ1-5; TRBD1 aligns across 8 bases. This CDR3 has 20 residues. Germline CDR1 LNHDA, CDR2 SQIVND (reference sequence). The V and J ends lost 7 bases and 0 bases, in that order; junction bases with no gene match: 20. CDR3 amino acids: CASNSLPGQDLMNSNQPQHF. CDR3 bases: TGTGCCAGTAACTCACTACCGGGACAGGACCTCATGAATAGCAATCAGCCCCAGCATTTT.

The rearrangement links TRBV7-2 to TRBJ2-5; 14 bases agree with TRBD2. CDR3 length equals 16 residues. V shed 7 bases and J 5 bases; nucleotides not matched to a gene: 9. Germline-derived CDR1 and CDR2 are SGHTA and FQGNSA. This CDR3 is CASTKRLAGGVETQYF. Here the CDR3 DNA reads TGTGCCAGCACCAAAAGACTAGCGGGAGGGGTGGAGACCCAGTACTTC.

The chain uses TRBV7-2 and TRBJ2-5; 8 nucleotides align to TRBD1. This CDR3 is 12 amino acids long. V was clipped by 3 bases and J by 14 bases; unmatched bases: 8. In germline, CDR1 is SGHTA, CDR2 FQGNSA. Here the CDR3 DNA reads TGTGCCAGCAGCTTGACCCGGGACAGGCACTACTTC. Protein: CASSLTRDRHYF.

V and J are TRBV4-3 and TRBJ2-7; 12 nucleotides match TRBD1. The ends lost 4 bases at V and 5 bases at J; junction bases unmatched: 9. The germline V gene encodes CDR1 LGHNA and CDR2 YSLEER. The CDR3 contains 16 residues. DNA for the CDR3: TGCGCCAGCAGCCCGGGACAGGGGGCTTCGTGGGACGAGCAGTACTTC. The encoded protein is CASSPGQGASWDEQYF.

The J gene is TRBJ2-6, the V gene TRBV28; D is uncertain. The CDR3 has 15 amino acids. Trimming cost V 7 bases and J 1 base, with 11 bases left between them. CDR1 MDHEN and CDR2 SYDVKM come from the germline V gene. The CDR3 bases are TGTGCCAGCACCTCTGACATATCTGGGGCCAACGTCCTGACTTTC. This codes for CASTSDISGANVLTF.

This sequence joins TRBV7-9 and TRBJ2-1, with 7 bases matching TRBD1. The CDR3 spans 16 residues. The trim removed 5 bases at V and 6 bases at J, leaving 13 bases unmatched. Germline assignment: CDR1 SEHNR and CDR2 FQNEAQ (reference sequence). CDR3 protein: CASSGPRDRSFNEQFF. DNA of the CDR3: TGTGCCAGCAGCGGGCCCCGGGACAGAAGCTTCAATGAGCAGTTCTTC. The variable domain in full, completed from reference TRBV7-9 and TRBJ2-1, reads DTGVSQNPRHKITKRGQNVTFRCDPISEHNRLYWYRQTLGQGPEFLTYFQNEAQLEKSRLLSDRFSAERPKGSFSTLEIQRTEQGDSAMYLCASSGPRDRSFNEQFFGPGTRLTVL.

The gene calls are TRBV4-2 and TRBJ2-7; 8 bases fit TRBD1. V dropped 0 bases and J dropped 3; count of bases not matched to a gene: 10. Germline CDR1 reads LGHNA; CDR2 reads YNFKEQ. This CDR3 is 17 amino acids long. The CDR3 here is CASSQDRTGKVFYEQYF. The CDR3 DNA is TGTGCCAGCAGCCAAGATAGGACAGGGAAGGTCTTCTACGAGCAGTACTTC.

The CDR3: CASSRGGAPNEQFF. DNA for the CDR3: TGTGCCAGCAGCCGCGGGGGGGCCCCCAATGAGCAGTTCTTC. V gene TRBV6-6 combines with J gene TRBJ2-1; 9 bases are shared with TRBD2. From germline, CDR1 is MNHNY and CDR2 SVGAGI (reference sequence). The CDR3 is 14 residues long. The ends lost 6 bases at V and 6 bases at J; junction bases unmatched: 6.

This clone was recorded only once. This chain connects TRBV7-3 to TRBJ2-7; D may be TRBD1 (6 bases). The CDR3 is 14 residues long. Germline CDR1 and CDR2: SGHTA and FQGTGA. The germline V and J ends were trimmed by 3 bases and 6 bases, with 15 bases remaining between them. CDR3 nucleotides: TGTGCCAGCAGCTTTTTTCACAGGGTGGGCGAGCAGTACTTC. It translates to CASSFFHRVGEQYF. Full variable domain (outside the CDR3, taken from reference TRBV7-3 and TRBJ2-7): GAGVSQTPSNKVTEKGKYVELRCDPISGHTALYWYRQSLGQGPEFLIYFQGTGAADDSGLPNDRFFAVRPEGSVSTLKIQRTERGDSAVYLCASSFFHRVGEQYFGPGTRLTVT.

The chain carries TRBV4-3 and TRBJ2-3; D is uncertain. CDR1 and CDR2 from the germline V gene are LGHNA and YSLEER. The CDR3 contains 14 residues. Between the trimmed V and J ends, which lost 1 base and 3 bases, there was a span of 8 bases. The CDR3 spells CASSQGLETDTQYF. For the CDR3, the DNA is TGCGCCAGCAGCCAAGGGCTAGAAACAGATACGCAGTATTTT.

This chain joins TRBV4-2 and TRBJ1-4; a weak D match, TRBD1 (6 bases). From germline, CDR1 is LGHNA and CDR2 YNFKEQ. V gave up 6 bases and J gave up 3 bases, with 11 bases separating them. The CDR3 loop spans 14 amino acids. The CDR3, as DNA: TGTGCCAGCAGGTCCGAGGGGGCTAATGAAAAACTGTTTTTT. Amino acids: CASRSEGANEKLFF.

The DNA of the CDR3 is TGTGCCAGCAGCTTAGAGGCTAGGTTGGGTTGGAATGAGCAGTTCTTC. This codes for CASSLEARLGWNEQFF. The chain combines TRBV7-6 with TRBJ2-1; D not resolved. The CDR3 loop spans 16 amino acids. Trimming removed 1 base from V and 7 bases from J, with 17 bases in between. The germline gives CDR1 SGHVS, CDR2 FNYEAQ. The whole variable domain, filled in from reference TRBV7-6 and TRBJ2-1, reads GAGVSQSPRYKVTKRGQDVALRCDPISGHVSLYWYRQALGQGPEFLTYFNYEAQQDKSGLPNDRFSAERPEGSISTLTIQRTEQRDSAMYRCASSLEARLGWNEQFFGPGTRLTVL.

The rearrangement links TRBV28 to TRBJ2-1; a possible D gene is TRBD2 (6 bases). Germline CDR1 and CDR2: MDHEN and SYDVKM. The CDR3 runs to 18 residues. Deletions cut 2 bases from V and 7 bases from J, with 24 bases between. DNA of the CDR3: TGTGCCAGCAGTTTACGTTTCTTAAACCTAGCGCGAGGGAATGAGCAGTTCTTC. Residues: CASSLRFLNLARGNEQFF.

The V and J genes are TRBV6-5 and TRBJ2-7; weak D call: TRBD1 (6 bases). V lost 5 bases to trimming and J lost 4 bases, with 18 bases between them. The V gene's germline CDR1 is MNHEY and CDR2 SVGAGI. The CDR3 contains 15 residues. The CDR3 sequence: CASSKHREPNYEQYF. The CDR3, as DNA: TGTGCCAGCAGTAAACACAGGGAACCCAATTACGAGCAGTACTTC.

CDR3 in amino acids: CSVPKIARAYNEQFF. The DNA for the CDR3 is TGCAGCGTTCCCAAGATAGCTAGAGCCTACAATGAGCAGTTCTTC. This chain joins TRBV29-1 and TRBJ2-1; D is undetermined. CDR3 length: 15 residues. Germline CDR1 reads SQVTM; CDR2 reads ANQGSEA. V was pared by 5 bases and J by 2 bases, with 16 bases between.

V is TRBV7-8 and J is TRBJ1-5; D remains ambiguous. The CDR3 is made up of 16 amino acids. The V end was cut by 1 base, the J end by 6 bases, with 16 bases between. Germline V gene data show CDR1 as SGHVS and CDR2 as FQNEAQ. The CDR3 nucleotides read TGTGCCAGCAGCTTAGACCCGTCATTTGGCCTTCAGCCCCAGCATTTT. This gives the protein CASSLDPSFGLQPQHF.